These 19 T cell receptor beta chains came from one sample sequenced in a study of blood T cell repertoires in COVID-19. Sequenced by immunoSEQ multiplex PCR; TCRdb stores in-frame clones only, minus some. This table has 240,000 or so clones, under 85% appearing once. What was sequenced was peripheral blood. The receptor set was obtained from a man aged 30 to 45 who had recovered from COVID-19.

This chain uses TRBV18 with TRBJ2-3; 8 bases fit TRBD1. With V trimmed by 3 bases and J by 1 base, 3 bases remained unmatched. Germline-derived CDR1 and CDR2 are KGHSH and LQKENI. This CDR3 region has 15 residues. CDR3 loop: CASSPPGGGTDTQYF. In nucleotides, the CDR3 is TGTGCCAGCTCACCCCCAGGGGGCGGCACAGATACGCAGTATTTT.

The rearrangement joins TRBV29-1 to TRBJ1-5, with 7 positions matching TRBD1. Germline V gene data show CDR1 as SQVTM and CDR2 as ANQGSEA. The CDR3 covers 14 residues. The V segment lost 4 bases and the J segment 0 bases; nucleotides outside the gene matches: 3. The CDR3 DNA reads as TGCAGCGTTGCGACAGGGAGTAGCAATCAGCCCCAGCATTTT. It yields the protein CSVATGSSNQPQHF.

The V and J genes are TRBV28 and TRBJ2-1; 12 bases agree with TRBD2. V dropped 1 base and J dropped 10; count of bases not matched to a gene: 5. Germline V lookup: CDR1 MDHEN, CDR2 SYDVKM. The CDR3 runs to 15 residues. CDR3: CASSLSSGGVKEQFF. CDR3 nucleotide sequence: TGTGCCAGCAGTTTATCTAGCGGGGGGGTAAAAGAGCAGTTCTTC.

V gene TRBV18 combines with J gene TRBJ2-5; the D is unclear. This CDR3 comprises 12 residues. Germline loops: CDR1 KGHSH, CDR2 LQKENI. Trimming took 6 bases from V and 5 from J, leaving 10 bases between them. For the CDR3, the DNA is TGTGCCAGCTCCCCGACACTGGAGACCCAGTACTTC. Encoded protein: CASSPTLETQYF.

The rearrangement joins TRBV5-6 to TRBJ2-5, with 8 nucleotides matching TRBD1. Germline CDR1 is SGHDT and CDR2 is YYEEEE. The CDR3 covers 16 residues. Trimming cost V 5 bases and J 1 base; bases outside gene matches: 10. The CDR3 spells CASRMAQGGLQETQYF. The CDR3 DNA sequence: TGTGCCAGCAGGATGGCACAGGGGGGACTCCAAGAGACCCAGTACTTC. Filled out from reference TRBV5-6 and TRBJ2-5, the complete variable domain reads DAGVTQSPTHLIKTRGQQVTLRCSPKSGHDTVSWYQQALGQGPQFIFQYYEEEERQRGNFPDRFSGHQFPNYSSELNVNALLLGDSALYLCASRMAQGGLQETQYFGPGTRLLVL.

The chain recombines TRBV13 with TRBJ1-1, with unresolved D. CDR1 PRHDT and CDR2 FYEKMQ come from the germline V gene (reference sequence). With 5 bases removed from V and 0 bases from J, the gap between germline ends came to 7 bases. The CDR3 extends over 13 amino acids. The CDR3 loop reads CASSPSMNTEAFF. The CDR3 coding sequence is TGTGCCAGCAGCCCTAGTATGAACACTGAAGCTTTCTTT.

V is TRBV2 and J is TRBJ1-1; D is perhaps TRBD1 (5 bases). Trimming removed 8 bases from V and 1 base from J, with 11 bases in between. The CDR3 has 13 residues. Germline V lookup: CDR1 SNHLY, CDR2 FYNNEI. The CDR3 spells CASLGRGNTEAFF. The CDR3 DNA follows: TGTGCCAGCCTGGGGAGGGGGAACACTGAAGCTTTCTTT. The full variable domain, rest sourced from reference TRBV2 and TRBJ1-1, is EPEVTQTPSHQVTQMGQEVILRCVPISNHLYFYWYRQILGQKVEFLVSFYNNEISEKSEIFDDQFSVERPDGSNFTLKIRSTKLEDSAMYFCASLGRGNTEAFFGQGTRLTVV.

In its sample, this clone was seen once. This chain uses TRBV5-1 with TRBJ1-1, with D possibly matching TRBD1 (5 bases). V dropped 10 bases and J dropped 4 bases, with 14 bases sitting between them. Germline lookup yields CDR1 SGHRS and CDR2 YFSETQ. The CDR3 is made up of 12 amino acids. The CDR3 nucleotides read TGCGCCTCGGTGGGGGGAGGCACTGAAGCTTTCTTT. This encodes CASVGGGTEAFF. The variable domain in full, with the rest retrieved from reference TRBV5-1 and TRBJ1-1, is KAGVTQTPRYLIKTRGQQVTLSCSPISGHRSVSWYQQTPGQGLQFLFEYFSETQRNKGNFPGRFSGRQFSNSRSEMNVSTLELGDSALYLCASVGGGTEAFFGQGTRLTVV.

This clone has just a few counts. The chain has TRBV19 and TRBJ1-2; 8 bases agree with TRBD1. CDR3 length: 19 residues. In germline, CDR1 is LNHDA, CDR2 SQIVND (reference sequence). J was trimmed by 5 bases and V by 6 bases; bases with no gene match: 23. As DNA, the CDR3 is TGTGCCAGTAGCCCGATCCAGGGGGCACGGACTACTGCGGGGTATGGCTACACCTTC. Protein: CASSPIQGARTTAGYGYTF. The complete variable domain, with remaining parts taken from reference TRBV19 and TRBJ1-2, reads DGGITQSPKYLFRKEGQNVTLSCEQNLNHDAMYWYRQDPGQGLRLIYYSQIVNDFQKGDIAEGYSVSREKKESFPLTVTSAQKNPTAFYLCASSPIQGARTTAGYGYTFGSGTRLTVV.

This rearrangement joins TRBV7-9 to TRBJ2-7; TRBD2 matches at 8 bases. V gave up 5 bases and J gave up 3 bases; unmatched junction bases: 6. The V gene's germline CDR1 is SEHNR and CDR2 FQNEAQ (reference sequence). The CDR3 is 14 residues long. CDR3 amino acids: CASSNRTSYYEQYF. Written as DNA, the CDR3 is TGTGCCAGCAGCAATCGGACTAGCTACTACGAGCAGTACTTC.

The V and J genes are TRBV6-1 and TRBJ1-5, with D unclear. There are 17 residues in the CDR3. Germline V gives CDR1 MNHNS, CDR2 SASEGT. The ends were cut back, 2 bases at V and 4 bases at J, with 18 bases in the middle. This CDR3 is CASSEIQSTRLNQPQHF. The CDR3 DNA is TGTGCCAGCAGTGAAATCCAATCGACACGCTTAAATCAGCCCCAGCATTTT.

The CDR3 sequence is CASSFVGGTEAFF. The CDR3 nucleotides read TGTGCCAGCAGCTTTGTGGGAGGGACTGAAGCTTTCTTT. V and J are TRBV7-9 and TRBJ1-1; D is unresolved. Between the trimmed V and J ends, which lost 3 bases and 5 bases, there was a span of 10 bases. Germline CDR1 is SEHNR and CDR2 is FQNEAQ (reference sequence). The CDR3 runs 13 residues.

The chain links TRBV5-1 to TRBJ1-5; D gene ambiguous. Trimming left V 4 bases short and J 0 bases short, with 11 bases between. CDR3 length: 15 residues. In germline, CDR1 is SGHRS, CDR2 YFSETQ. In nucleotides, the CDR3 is TGCGCCAGCAGCATTGGTCCGGGTAGCAATCAGCCCCAGCATTTT. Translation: CASSIGPGSNQPQHF. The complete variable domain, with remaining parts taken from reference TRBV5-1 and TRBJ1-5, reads KAGVTQTPRYLIKTRGQQVTLSCSPISGHRSVSWYQQTPGQGLQFLFEYFSETQRNKGNFPGRFSGRQFSNSRSEMNVSTLELGDSALYLCASSIGPGSNQPQHFGDGTRLSIL.

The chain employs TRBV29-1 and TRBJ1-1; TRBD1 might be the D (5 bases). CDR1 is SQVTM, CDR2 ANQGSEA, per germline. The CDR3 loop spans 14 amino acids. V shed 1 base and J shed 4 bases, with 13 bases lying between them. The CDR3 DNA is TGCAGCGTTGAAGGCCTCAGGGCGCCCACTGAAGCTTTCTTT. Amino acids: CSVEGLRAPTEAFF.

The CDR3 nucleotides are TGTGCCAGCAGCGTAGAAATGGGGGGAAACATTCAGTACTTC. It is translated as CASSVEMGGNIQYF. The V and J genes are TRBV9 and TRBJ2-4, with a weak D call TRBD2 (6 bases). This CDR3 region has 14 residues. V was pared by 0 bases and J by 6 bases, with 10 bases between. Germline V gives CDR1 SGDLS, CDR2 YYNGEE.

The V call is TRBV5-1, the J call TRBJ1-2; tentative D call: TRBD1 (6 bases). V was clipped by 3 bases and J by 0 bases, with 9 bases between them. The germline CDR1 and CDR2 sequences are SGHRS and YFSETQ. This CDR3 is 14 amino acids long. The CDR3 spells CASSSGDSNYGYTF. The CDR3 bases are TGCGCCAGCAGCTCAGGGGATTCTAACTATGGCTACACCTTC. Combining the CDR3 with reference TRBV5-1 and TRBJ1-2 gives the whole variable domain KAGVTQTPRYLIKTRGQQVTLSCSPISGHRSVSWYQQTPGQGLQFLFEYFSETQRNKGNFPGRFSGRQFSNSRSEMNVSTLELGDSALYLCASSSGDSNYGYTFGSGTRLTVV.

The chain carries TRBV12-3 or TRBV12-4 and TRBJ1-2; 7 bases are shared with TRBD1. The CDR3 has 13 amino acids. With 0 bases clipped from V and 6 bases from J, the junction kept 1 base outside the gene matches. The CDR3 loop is CASSLAQGDGYTF. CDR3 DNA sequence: TGTGCCAGCAGTTTAGCGCAGGGGGATGGCTACACCTTC.

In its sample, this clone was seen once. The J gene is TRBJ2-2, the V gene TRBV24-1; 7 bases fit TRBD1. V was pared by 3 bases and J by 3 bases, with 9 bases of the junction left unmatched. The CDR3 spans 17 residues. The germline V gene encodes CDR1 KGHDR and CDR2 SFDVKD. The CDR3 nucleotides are TGTGCCACCAGTGATCCTCCGGGCAGGGGGTACACCGGGGAGCTGTTTTTT. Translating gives CATSDPPGRGYTGELFF.

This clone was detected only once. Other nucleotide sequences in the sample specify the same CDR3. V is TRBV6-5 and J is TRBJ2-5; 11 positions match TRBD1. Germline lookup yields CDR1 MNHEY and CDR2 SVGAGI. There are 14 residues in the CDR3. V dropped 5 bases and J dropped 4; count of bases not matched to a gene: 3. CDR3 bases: TGTGCCAGCAGTAGGACAGGGGGCCTAGAGACCCAGTACTTC. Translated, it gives CASSRTGGLETQYF.